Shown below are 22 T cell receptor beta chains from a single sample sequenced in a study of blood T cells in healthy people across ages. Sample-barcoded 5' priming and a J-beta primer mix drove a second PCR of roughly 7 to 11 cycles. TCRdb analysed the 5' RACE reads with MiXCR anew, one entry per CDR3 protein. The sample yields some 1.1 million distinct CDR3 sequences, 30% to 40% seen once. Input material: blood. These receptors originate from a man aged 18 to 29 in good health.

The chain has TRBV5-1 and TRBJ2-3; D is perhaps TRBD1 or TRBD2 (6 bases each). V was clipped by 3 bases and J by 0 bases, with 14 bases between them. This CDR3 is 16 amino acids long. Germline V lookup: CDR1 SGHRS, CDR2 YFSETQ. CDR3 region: CASSSLDGGSTDTQYF. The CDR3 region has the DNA TGCGCCAGCAGCTCCCTTGACGGGGGCAGCACAGATACGCAGTATTTT.

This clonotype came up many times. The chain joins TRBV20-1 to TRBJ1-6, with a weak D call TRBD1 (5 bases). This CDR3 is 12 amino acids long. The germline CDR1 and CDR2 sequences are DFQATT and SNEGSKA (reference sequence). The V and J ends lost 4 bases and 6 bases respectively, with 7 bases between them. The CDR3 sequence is CSAKGPNSPLHF. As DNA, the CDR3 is TGCAGTGCTAAGGGGCCTAATTCACCCCTCCACTTT.

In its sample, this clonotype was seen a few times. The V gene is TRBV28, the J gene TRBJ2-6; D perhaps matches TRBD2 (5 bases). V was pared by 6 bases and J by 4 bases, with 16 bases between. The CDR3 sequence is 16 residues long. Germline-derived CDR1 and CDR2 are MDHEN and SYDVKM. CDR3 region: CASSYLGVPGANVLTF. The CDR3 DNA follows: TGTGCCAGCAGCTATTTGGGAGTGCCCGGGGCCAACGTCCTGACTTTC. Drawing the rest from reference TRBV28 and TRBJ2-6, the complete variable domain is DVKVTQSSRYLVKRTGEKVFLECVQDMDHENMFWYRQDPGLGLRLIYFSYDVKMKEKGDIPEGYSVSREKKERFSLILESASTNQTSMYLCASSYLGVPGANVLTFGAGSRLTVL.

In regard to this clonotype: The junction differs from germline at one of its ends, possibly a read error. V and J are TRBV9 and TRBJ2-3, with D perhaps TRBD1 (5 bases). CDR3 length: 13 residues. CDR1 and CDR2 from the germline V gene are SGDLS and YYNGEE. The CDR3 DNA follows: TGTGCCAGCATCGTAGGGGCGACAGATACGCAGTATTTT. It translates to CASIVGATDTQYF.

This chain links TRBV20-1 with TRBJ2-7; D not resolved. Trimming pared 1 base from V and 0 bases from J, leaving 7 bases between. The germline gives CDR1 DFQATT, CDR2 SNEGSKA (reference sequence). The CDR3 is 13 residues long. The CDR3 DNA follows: TGCAGTGCTAGAGTGTCCAGCTCCTACGAGCAGTACTTC. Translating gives CSARVSSSYEQYF.

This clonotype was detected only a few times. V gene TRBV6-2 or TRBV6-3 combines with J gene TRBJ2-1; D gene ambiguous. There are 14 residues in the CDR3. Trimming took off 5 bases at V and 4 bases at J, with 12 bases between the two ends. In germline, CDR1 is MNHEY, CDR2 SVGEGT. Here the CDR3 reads CASSKGREYNEQFF. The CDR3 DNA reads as TGTGCCAGCAGTAAAGGACGCGAATACAATGAGCAGTTCTTC.

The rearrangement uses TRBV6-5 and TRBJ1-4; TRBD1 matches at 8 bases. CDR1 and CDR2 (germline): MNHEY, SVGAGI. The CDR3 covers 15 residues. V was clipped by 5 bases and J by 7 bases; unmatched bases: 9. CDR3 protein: CASSPRDRGTEKLFF. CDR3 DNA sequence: TGTGCCAGCAGTCCAAGAGACAGGGGAACTGAAAAACTGTTTTTT.

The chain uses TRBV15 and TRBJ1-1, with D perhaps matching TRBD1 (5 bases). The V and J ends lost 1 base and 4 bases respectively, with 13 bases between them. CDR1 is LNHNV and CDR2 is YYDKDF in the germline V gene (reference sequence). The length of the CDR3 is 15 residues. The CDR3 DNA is TGTGCCACCAGCAGAGGAATCGGCAGGGTCACTGAAGCTTTCTTT. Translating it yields CATSRGIGRVTEAFF.

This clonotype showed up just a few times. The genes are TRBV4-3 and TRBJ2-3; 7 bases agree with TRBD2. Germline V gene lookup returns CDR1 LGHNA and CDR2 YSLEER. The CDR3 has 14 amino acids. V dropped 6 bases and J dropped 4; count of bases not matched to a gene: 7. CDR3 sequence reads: CASRPRLAADTQYF. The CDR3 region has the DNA TGCGCCAGCAGACCCCGACTAGCAGCAGATACGCAGTATTTT.

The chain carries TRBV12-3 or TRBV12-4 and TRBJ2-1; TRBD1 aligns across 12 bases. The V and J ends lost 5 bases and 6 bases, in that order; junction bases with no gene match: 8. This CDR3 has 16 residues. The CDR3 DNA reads TGTGCCAGCAGTCCGTCCGGGACAGGGGGCTTCAATGAGCAGTTCTTC. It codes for CASSPSGTGGFNEQFF.

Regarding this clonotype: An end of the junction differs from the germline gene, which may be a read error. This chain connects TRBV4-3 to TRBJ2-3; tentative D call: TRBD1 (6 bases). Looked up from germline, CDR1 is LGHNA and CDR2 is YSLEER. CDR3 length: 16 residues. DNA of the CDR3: TGCGCCAGCAGCCGAGACAGGTTTTCTAGCACAGATATGCAGTATTTT. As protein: CASSRDRFSSTDMQYF.

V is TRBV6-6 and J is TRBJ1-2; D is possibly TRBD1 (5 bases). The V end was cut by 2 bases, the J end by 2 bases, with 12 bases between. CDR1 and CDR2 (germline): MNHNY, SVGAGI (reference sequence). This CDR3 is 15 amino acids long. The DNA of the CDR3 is TGTGCCAGCAGTTACGTTTTGGGGGGAAACTATGGCTACACCTTC. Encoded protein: CASSYVLGGNYGYTF.

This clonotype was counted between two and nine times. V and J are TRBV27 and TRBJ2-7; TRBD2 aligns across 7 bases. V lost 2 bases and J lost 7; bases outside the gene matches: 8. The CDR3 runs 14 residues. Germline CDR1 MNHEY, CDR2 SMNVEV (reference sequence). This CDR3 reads CASSLGGGYNEQYF. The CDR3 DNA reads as TGTGCCAGCAGTTTAGGCGGGGGATACAATGAGCAGTACTTC.

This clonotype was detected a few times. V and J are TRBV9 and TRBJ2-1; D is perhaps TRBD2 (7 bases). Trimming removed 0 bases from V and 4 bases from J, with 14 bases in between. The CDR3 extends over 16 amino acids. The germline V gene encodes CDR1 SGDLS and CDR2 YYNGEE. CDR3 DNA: TGTGCCAGCAGCGTAGGAGGGGGGGCCCTATACAATGAGCAGTTCTTC. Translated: CASSVGGGALYNEQFF.

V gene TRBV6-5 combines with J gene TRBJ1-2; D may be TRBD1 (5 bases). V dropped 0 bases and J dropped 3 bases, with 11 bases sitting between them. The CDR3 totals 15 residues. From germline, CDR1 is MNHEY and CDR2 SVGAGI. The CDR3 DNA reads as TGTGCCAGCAGTTACTCCGGGGCAGAGCACTATGGCTACACCTTC. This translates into CASSYSGAEHYGYTF.

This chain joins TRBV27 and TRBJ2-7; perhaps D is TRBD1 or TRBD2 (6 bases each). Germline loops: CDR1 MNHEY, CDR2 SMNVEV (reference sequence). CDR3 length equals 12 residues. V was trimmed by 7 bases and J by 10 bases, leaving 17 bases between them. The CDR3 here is CASKGGEEAQYF. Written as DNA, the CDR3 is TGTGCCAGCAAGGGGGGCGAAGAGGCCCAGTACTTC.

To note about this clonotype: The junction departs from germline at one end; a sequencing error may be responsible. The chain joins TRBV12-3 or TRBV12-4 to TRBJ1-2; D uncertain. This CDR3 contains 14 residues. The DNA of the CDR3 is TGTGCCAGCAAACGCCCCGGAGGGAACTTTGGCTACACCTTC. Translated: CASKRPGGNFGYTF.

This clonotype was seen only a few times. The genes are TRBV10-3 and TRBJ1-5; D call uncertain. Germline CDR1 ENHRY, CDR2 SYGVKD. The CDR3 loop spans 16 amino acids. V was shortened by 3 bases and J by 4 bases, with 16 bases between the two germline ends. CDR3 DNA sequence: TGTGCCATCAGTGAATCGTCGTACAGAGAGAATCAGCCCCAGCATTTT. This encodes CAISESSYRENQPQHF.

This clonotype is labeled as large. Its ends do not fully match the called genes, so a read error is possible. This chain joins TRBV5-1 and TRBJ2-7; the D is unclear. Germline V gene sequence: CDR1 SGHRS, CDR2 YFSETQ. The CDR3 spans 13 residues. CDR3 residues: CASSLDRSYEQYF. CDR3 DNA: TGTGCCAGCAGCTTAGACCGATCCTACGAGCAGTACTTC.

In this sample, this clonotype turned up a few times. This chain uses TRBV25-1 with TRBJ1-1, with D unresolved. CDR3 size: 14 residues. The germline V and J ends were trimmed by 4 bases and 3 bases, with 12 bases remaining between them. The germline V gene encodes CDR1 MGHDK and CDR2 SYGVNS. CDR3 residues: CASSAGDQYTEAFF. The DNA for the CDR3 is TGTGCCAGCAGTGCTGGGGATCAGTACACTGAAGCTTTCTTT.

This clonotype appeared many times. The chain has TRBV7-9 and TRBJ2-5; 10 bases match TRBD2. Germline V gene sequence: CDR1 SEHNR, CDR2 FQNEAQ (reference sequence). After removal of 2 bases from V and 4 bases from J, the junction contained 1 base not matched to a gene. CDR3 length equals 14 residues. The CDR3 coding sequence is TGTGCCAGCAGCTTACTAGCGGGGGTAGAGACCCAGTACTTC. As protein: CASSLLAGVETQYF. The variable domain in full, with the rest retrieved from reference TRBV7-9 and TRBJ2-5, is DTGVSQNPRHKITKRGQNVTFRCDPISEHNRLYWYRQTLGQGPEFLTYFQNEAQLEKSRLLSDRFSAERPKGSFSTLEIQRTEQGDSAMYLCASSLLAGVETQYFGPGTRLLVL.

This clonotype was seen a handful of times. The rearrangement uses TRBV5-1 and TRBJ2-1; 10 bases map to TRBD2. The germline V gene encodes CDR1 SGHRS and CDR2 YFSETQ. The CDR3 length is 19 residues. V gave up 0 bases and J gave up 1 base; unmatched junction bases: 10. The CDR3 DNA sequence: TGCGCCAGCAGCTTGGTACCAGCGGGGGGGGACGGGTCCTACAATGAGCAGTTCTTC. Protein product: CASSLVPAGGDGSYNEQFF. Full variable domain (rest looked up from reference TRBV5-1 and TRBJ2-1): KAGVTQTPRYLIKTRGQQVTLSCSPISGHRSVSWYQQTPGQGLQFLFEYFSETQRNKGNFPGRFSGRQFSNSRSEMNVSTLELGDSALYLCASSLVPAGGDGSYNEQFFGPGTRLTVL.